This TCR beta chain was sequenced during a study of T and B cells in COVID-19 patients. From blood, about 250-500 ng of genomic DNA served as TRB template. TRB rearrangements were amplified by multiplex PCR with BIOMED2 TRB-A/B primers. TCRdb ran MiXCR on the multiplex PCR reads and lists one entry per CDR3 protein. Here the sample spans about 5,100 distinct CDR3 sequences, roughly 29% being singletons. CDR1 is SGDLS and CDR2 is YYNGEE in the germline V gene. The CDR3 is made up of 14 amino acids. The germline V and J ends were trimmed by 0 bases and 0 bases, with 4 bases remaining between them. The receptor was isolated from a human donor with active COVID-19. This chain joins TRBV9 and TRBJ1-5; D gene unclear. Sequenced sample: blood. In DNA, the CDR3 is TGTGCCAGCAGCGTAGACGGTAGCAATCAGCCCCAGCATTTT. It codes for CASSVDGSNQPQHF. Drawing the rest from reference TRBV9 and TRBJ1-5, the complete variable domain is DSGVTQTPKHLITATGQRVTLRCSPRSGDLSVYWYQQSLDQGLQFLIQYYNGEERAKGNILERFSAQQFPDLHSELNLSSLELGDSALYFCASSVDGSNQPQHFGDGTRLSIL.